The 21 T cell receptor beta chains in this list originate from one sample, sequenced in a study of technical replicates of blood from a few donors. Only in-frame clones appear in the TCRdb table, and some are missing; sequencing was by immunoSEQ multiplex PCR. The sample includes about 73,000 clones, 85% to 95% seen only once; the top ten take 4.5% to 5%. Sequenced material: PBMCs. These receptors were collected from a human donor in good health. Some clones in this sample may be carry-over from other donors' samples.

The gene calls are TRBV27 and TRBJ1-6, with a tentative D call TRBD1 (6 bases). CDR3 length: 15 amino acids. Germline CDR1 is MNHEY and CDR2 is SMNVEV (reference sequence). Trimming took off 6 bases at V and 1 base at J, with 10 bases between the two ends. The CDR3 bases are TGTGCCAGCAGAAACAGGGAGTCCTATAATTCACCCCTCCACTTT. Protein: CASRNRESYNSPLHF.

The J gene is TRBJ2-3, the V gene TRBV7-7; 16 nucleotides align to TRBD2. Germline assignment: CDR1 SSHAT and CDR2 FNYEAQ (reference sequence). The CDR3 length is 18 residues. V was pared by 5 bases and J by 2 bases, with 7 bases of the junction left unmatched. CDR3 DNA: TGTGCCAGCAGCCCAGGGACTAGCGGGAGGGTTATCACAGATACGCAGTATTTT. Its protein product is CASSPGTSGRVITDTQYF.

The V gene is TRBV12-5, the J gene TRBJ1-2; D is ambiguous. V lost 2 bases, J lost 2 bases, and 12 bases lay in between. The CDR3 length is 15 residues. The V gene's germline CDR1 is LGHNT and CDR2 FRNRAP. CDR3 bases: TGTGCTAGTGGTTTGTCCCGGGGAGGGAACTATGGCTACACCTTC. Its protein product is CASGLSRGGNYGYTF.

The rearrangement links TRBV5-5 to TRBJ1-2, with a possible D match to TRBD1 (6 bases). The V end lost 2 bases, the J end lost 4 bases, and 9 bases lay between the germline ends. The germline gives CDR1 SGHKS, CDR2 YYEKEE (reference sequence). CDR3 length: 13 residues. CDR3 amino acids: CASSFAGAYGYTF. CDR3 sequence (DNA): TGTGCCAGCAGCTTCGCAGGGGCCTATGGCTACACCTTC.

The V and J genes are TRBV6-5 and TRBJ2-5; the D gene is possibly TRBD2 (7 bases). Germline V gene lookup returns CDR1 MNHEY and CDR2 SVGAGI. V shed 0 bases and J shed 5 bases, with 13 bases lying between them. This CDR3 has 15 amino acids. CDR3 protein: CASSYSRGGYETQYF. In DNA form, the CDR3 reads TGTGCCAGCAGTTACTCGAGGGGGGGCTATGAGACCCAGTACTTC.

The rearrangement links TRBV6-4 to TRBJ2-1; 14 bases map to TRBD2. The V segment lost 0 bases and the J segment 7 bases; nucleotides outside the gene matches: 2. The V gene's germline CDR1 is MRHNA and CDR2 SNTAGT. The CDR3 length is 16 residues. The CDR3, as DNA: TGTGCCAGCAGTGACTCGACTAGCGGGGGGGCAAATGAGCAGTTCTTC. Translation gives CASSDSTSGGANEQFF.

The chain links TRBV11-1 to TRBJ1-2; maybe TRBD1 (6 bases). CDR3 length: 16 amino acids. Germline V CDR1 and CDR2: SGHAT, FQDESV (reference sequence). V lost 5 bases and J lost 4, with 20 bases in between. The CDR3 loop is CASSARFGGRGYGYTF. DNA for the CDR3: TGTGCCAGCAGCGCGCGTTTTGGGGGCAGGGGCTATGGCTACACCTTC. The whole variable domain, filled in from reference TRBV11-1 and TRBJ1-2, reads EAEVAQSPRYKITEKSQAVAFWCDPISGHATLYWYRQILGQGPELLVQFQDESVVDDSQLPKDRFSAERLKGVDSTLKIQPAELGDSAMYLCASSARFGGRGYGYTFGSGTRLTVV.

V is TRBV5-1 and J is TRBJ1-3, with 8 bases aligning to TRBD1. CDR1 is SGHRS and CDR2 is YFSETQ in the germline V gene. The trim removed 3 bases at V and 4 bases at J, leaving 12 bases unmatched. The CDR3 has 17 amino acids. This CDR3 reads CASSSGQGQATGNTIYF. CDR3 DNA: TGCGCCAGCAGCTCCGGACAGGGCCAAGCAACCGGAAACACCATATATTTT.

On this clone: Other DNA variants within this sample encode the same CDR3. This CDR3 reads CASSYSSGGAYEQYF. The DNA for the CDR3 is TGTGCCAGCAGTTACTCTAGCGGGGGGGCCTACGAGCAGTACTTC. The V call is TRBV6-5, the J call TRBJ2-7; 11 bases match TRBD2. The germline V gene encodes CDR1 MNHEY and CDR2 SVGAGI. V lost 0 bases, J lost 2 bases, and 0 bases stayed unmatched. CDR3 length: 15 residues.

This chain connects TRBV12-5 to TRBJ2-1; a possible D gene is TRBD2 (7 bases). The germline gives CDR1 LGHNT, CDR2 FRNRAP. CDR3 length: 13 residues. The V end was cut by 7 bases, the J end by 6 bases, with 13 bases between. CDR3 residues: CASAVGGVNEQFF. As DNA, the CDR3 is TGTGCTAGTGCCGTAGGGGGGGTCAATGAGCAGTTCTTC.

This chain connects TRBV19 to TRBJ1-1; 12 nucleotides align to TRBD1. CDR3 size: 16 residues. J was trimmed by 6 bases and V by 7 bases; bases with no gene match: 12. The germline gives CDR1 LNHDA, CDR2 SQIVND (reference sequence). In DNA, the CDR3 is TGTGCCAGTACCGCTCGGGGGACAGGGGGCAGGGCTGAAGCTTTCTTT. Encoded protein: CASTARGTGGRAEAFF.

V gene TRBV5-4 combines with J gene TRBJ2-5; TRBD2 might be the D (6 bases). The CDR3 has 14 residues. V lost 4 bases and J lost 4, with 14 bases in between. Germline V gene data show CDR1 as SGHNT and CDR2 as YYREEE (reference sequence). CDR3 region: CASSLVTRVETQYF. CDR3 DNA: TGTGCCAGCAGCCTTGTGACTAGAGTAGAGACCCAGTACTTC.

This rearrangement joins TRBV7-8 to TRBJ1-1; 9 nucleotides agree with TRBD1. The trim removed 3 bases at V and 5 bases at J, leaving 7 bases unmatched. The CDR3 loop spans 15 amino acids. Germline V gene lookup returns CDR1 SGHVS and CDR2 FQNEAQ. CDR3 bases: TGTGCCAGCAGCTTGAGGGGGACAGGGCGGACTGAAGCTTTCTTT. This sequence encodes CASSLRGTGRTEAFF.

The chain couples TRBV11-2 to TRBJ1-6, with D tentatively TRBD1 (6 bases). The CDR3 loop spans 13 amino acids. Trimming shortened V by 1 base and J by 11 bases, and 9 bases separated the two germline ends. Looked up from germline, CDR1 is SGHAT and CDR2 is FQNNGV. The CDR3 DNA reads TGTGCCAGCAGCTTAGTGGGGGGGCCACCCCTCCACTTT. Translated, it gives CASSLVGGPPLHF.

CDR3 region: CASSRPVNADYGYTF. In DNA, the CDR3 is TGTGCCAGCAGTCGTCCAGTTAACGCCGACTATGGCTACACCTTC. The chain is built from TRBV5-8 and TRBJ1-2; D is unclear. Between the trimmed V and J ends, which lost 5 bases and 3 bases, there was a span of 17 bases. This CDR3 has 15 amino acids. The germline V gene has CDR1 SGHTS and CDR2 YDEGEE.

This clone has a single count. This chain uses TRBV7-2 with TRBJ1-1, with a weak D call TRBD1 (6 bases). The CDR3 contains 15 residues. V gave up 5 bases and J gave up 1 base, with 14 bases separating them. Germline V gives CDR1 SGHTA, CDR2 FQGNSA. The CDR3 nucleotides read TGTGCCAGCAGCCCCGATGTAGGGGGGAACACTGAAGCTTTCTTT. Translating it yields CASSPDVGGNTEAFF. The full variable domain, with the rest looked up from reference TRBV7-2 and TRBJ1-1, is GAGVSQSPSNKVTEKGKDVELRCDPISGHTALYWYRQSLGQGLEFLIYFQGNSAPDKSGLPSDRFSAERTGGSVSTLTIQRTQQEDSAVYLCASSPDVGGNTEAFFGQGTRLTVV.

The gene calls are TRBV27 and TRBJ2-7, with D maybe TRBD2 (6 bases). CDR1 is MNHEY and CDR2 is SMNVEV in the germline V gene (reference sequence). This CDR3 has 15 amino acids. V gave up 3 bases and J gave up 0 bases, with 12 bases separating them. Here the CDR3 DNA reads TGTGCCAGCAGTTTTTTTGCGGGGAGCTCCTACGAGCAGTACTTC. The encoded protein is CASSFFAGSSYEQYF.

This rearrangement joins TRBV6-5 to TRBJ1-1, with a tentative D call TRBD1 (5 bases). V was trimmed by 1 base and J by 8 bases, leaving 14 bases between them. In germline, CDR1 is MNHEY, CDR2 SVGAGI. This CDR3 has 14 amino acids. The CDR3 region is CASSYLHGGYEAFF. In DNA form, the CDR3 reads TGTGCCAGCAGTTACTTGCACGGGGGATACGAAGCTTTCTTT.

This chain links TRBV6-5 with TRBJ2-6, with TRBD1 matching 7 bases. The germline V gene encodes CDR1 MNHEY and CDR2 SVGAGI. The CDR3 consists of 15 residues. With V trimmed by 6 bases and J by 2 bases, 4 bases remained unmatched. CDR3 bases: TGTGCCAGCAGAAGTCAGGGGGCTGGGGCCAACGTCCTGACTTTC. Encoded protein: CASRSQGAGANVLTF.

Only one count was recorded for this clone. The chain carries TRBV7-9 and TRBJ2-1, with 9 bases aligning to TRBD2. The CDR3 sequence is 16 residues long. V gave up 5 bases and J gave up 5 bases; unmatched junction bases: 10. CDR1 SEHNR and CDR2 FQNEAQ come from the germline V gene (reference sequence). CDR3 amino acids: CASSAAGGGFHNEQFF. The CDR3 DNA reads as TGTGCCAGCAGCGCAGCGGGAGGTGGTTTCCACAATGAGCAGTTCTTC.

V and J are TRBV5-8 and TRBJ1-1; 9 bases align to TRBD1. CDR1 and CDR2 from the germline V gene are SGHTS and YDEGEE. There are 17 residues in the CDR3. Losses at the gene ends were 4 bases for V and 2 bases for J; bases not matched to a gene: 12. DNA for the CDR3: TGTGCCAGCAGCCTGGGTGGGGTGGACAGGGGCAACACTGAAGCTTTCTTT. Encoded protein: CASSLGGVDRGNTEAFF.